The 26 T cell receptor beta chains below were found in one sample sequenced in a study of OX40 agonist ivuxolimab in advanced cancers. The repertoire was sequenced with immunoSEQ multiplex PCR; TCRdb's copy has only in-frame clones and lacks some. The sample has 70,000 to 75,000 clones, 90% to 95% seen once. The material was CD4+ or CD8+ T cells sorted from blood, obtained in a trial of the OX40 agonist ivuxolimab. Receptor source: an adult with an advanced solid tumor such as melanoma, head and neck, liver or kidney cancer.

This rearrangement joins TRBV5-1 to TRBJ2-1; 8 nucleotides align to TRBD1. In germline, CDR1 is SGHRS, CDR2 YFSETQ. This CDR3 region has 15 residues. The V segment lost 2 bases and the J segment 3 bases; nucleotides outside the gene matches: 4. For the CDR3, the DNA is TGCGCCAGCAGCTTTATGGACAGGGACTACAATGAGCAGTTCTTC. Translated, it gives CASSFMDRDYNEQFF.

V usage is TRBV5-1 and J usage is TRBJ2-7; 8 bases are shared with TRBD2. This CDR3 contains 14 residues. The germline V gene has CDR1 SGHRS and CDR2 YFSETQ. Losses at the gene ends were 3 bases for V and 0 bases for J; bases not matched to a gene: 2. CDR3 loop: CASSWSGSSYEQYF. CDR3 nucleotide sequence: TGCGCCAGCAGCTGGAGCGGGAGCTCCTACGAGCAGTACTTC.

This clone has a handful of counts. J is TRBJ2-7 and V is TRBV18; 9 bases map to TRBD1. V lost 3 bases, J lost 5 bases, and 8 bases stayed unmatched. CDR1 is KGHSH, CDR2 LQKENI, per germline. CDR3 size: 15 residues. CDR3 in amino acids: CASSPGQGSSNEQYF. The CDR3 region has the DNA TGTGCCAGCTCACCTGGACAGGGGTCTTCTAACGAGCAGTACTTC.

The V call is TRBV6-6, the J call TRBJ1-3; 8 bases are a match to TRBD1. The CDR3 is made up of 14 amino acids. The V segment lost 5 bases and the J segment 2 bases; nucleotides outside the gene matches: 2. Germline CDR1 reads MNHNY; CDR2 reads SVGAGI (reference sequence). The CDR3 loop reads CASSQGATGNTIYF. The CDR3 DNA reads as TGTGCCAGCAGTCAGGGGGCTACTGGAAACACCATATATTTT.

This chain links TRBV12-1 with TRBJ2-4; the D call TRBD1 from the table was never checked on the DNA. TRBV12-1 is tagged as a pseudogene. The CDR3 loop spans 16 amino acids. In nucleotides, the CDR3 is TGTGCCAGCAGCTTTGTAGTAGGGGTAAGCAAAAACATTCAGTACTTC. This translates into CASSFVVGVSKNIQYF.

The chain recombines TRBV11-2 with TRBJ2-2; D perhaps matches TRBD1 (6 bases). Germline assignment: CDR1 SGHAT and CDR2 FQNNGV. This CDR3 spans 19 amino acids. Deletions cut 2 bases from V and 0 bases from J, with 19 bases between. CDR3 nucleotides: TGTGCCAGCAGCTTAAGGGGACAATCGATAAATCCGAACACCGGGGAGCTGTTTTTT. Residues: CASSLRGQSINPNTGELFF.

CDR3 in DNA: TGTGCCTGGGAGACTAGCGGGACCACAGATACGCAGTATTTT. It yields the protein CAWETSGTTDTQYF. The V gene is TRBV30, the J gene TRBJ2-3, with 11 nucleotides matching TRBD2. V lost 5 bases and J lost 2; bases outside the gene matches: 3. The CDR3 is 14 residues long. CDR1 and CDR2 from the germline V gene are GTSNPN and SVGIG (reference sequence).

The chain uses TRBV5-1 and TRBJ2-7; 7 bases are a match to TRBD1. This CDR3 comprises 14 residues. V was clipped by 0 bases and J by 3 bases; unmatched bases: 3. The germline V gene has CDR1 SGHRS and CDR2 YFSETQ. CDR3 nucleotide sequence: TGCGCCAGCAGCTTGGTTACAGGGGTCTACGAGCAGTACTTC. Protein sequence: CASSLVTGVYEQYF.

The V and J genes are TRBV5-1 and TRBJ1-1; D call uncertain. The germline gives CDR1 SGHRS, CDR2 YFSETQ. V dropped 4 bases and J dropped 8 bases, with 15 bases sitting between them. There are 13 residues in the CDR3. The chain's CDR3 is CASSQASGWEAFF. CDR3 bases: TGCGCCAGCAGCCAAGCGTCGGGGTGGGAAGCTTTCTTT.

This clone occurred once. This chain links TRBV5-6 with TRBJ2-2; unclear D gene. This CDR3 comprises 15 residues. V shed 0 bases and J shed 1 base, with 7 bases lying between them. CDR1 SGHDT and CDR2 YYEEEE come from the germline V gene. CDR3 sequence: CASSLAQMNTGELFF. The CDR3 coding sequence is TGTGCCAGCAGCTTGGCACAAATGAACACCGGGGAGCTGTTTTTT.

This chain joins TRBV30 and TRBJ2-7, with unresolved D. V was shortened by 3 bases and J by 3 bases, with 12 bases between the two germline ends. Germline V gene data show CDR1 as GTSNPN and CDR2 as SVGIG (reference sequence). This CDR3 has 13 amino acids. CDR3 loop: CAWRVVGYYEQYF. CDR3 nucleotides: TGTGCCTGGAGGGTTGTCGGATACTACGAGCAGTACTTC.

The chain employs TRBV18 and TRBJ1-1, with 7 bases that match TRBD1. CDR1 and CDR2 (germline): KGHSH, LQKENI. The V gene end was trimmed by 0 bases and the J gene end by 4 bases; junction bases not matched to a gene: 2. The CDR3 spans 14 residues. CDR3 in DNA: TGTGCCAGCTCACCACCGGGACAGAGCACTGAAGCTTTCTTT. This sequence encodes CASSPPGQSTEAFF.

The chain carries TRBV10-3 and TRBJ2-1; D may match TRBD1 or TRBD2 (5 bases each). Germline-derived CDR1 and CDR2 are ENHRY and SYGVKD. The CDR3 length is 16 residues. V gave up 3 bases and J gave up 0 bases, with 12 bases separating them. The CDR3 nucleotides are TGTGCCATCAGTGATTCGGGGCGGAGCTCCTACAATGAGCAGTTCTTC. Protein sequence: CAISDSGRSSYNEQFF.

This chain links TRBV30 with TRBJ1-4, with D possibly TRBD1 on 5 matching bases. The CDR3 extends over 14 amino acids. CDR1 and CDR2 (germline): GTSNPN, SVGIG (reference sequence). Trimming shortened V by 5 bases and J by 2 bases, and 12 bases separated the two germline ends. CDR3: CAWGRGTTNEKLFF. The CDR3 DNA follows: TGTGCCTGGGGAAGGGGCACGACTAATGAAAAACTGTTTTTT.

This chain joins TRBV4-1 and TRBJ2-3; no definite D call. Germline lookup yields CDR1 MGHRA and CDR2 YSYEKL. The CDR3 sequence is 17 residues long. The V and J ends lost 0 bases and 2 bases respectively, with 15 bases between them. The CDR3 region is CASSQDLTRSATDTQYF. The CDR3, as DNA: TGCGCCAGCAGCCAAGATCTGACACGAAGCGCCACAGATACGCAGTATTTT.

The V call is TRBV5-4, the J call TRBJ2-5, with D perhaps matching TRBD1 (5 bases). In germline, CDR1 is SGHNT, CDR2 YYREEE (reference sequence). V was cut by 4 bases and J by 5 bases, with 6 bases left in between. There are 11 residues in the CDR3. The CDR3: CASSTGETQYF. CDR3 in DNA: TGTGCCAGCAGCACAGGCGAGACCCAGTACTTC.

The chain employs TRBV19 and TRBJ1-1, with 7 bases aligning to TRBD1. After removal of 1 base from V and 6 bases from J, the junction contained 8 bases not matched to a gene. This CDR3 is 15 amino acids long. The germline V gene encodes CDR1 LNHDA and CDR2 SQIVND (reference sequence). This CDR3 is CASSIATGVSSEAFF. In DNA form, the CDR3 reads TGTGCCAGTAGTATAGCTACAGGGGTCTCTTCTGAAGCTTTCTTT. The full variable domain, completed using reference TRBV19 and TRBJ1-1, is DGGITQSPKYLFRKEGQNVTLSCEQNLNHDAMYWYRQDPGQGLRLIYYSQIVNDFQKGDIAEGYSVSREKKESFPLTVTSAQKNPTAFYLCASSIATGVSSEAFFGQGTRLTVV.

The rearrangement uses TRBV18 and TRBJ2-7; the D gene is possibly TRBD2 (6 bases). This CDR3 region has 14 residues. Deletions cut 1 base from V and 2 bases from J, with 9 bases between. Germline V gene lookup returns CDR1 KGHSH and CDR2 LQKENI. CDR3 sequence (DNA): TGTGCCAGCTCACCACTCTCTAGCGCCTACGAGCAGTACTTC. Translation: CASSPLSSAYEQYF.

The rearrangement uses TRBV6-5 and TRBJ1-2, with 10 bases that match TRBD1. Germline lookup yields CDR1 MNHEY and CDR2 SVGAGI. Unmatched junction bases numbered 2, after V lost 2 bases and J lost 2 bases. The CDR3 contains 15 residues. The CDR3: CASSYTDRGNYGYTF. CDR3 nucleotide sequence: TGTGCCAGCAGTTACACGGACAGGGGGAACTATGGCTACACCTTC.

The chain has TRBV5-8 and TRBJ2-1; tentative D call: TRBD2 (6 bases). The ends were cut back, 4 bases at V and 5 bases at J, with 10 bases in the middle. Germline V gene sequence: CDR1 SGHTS, CDR2 YDEGEE. This CDR3 contains 13 residues. CDR3 coding DNA: TGTGCCAGCAGCCCCCTAGCGAACAATGAGCAGTTCTTC. This translates into CASSPLANNEQFF.

The chain carries TRBV5-6 and TRBJ2-2; tentatively, D is TRBD1 or TRBD2 (5 bases each). The CDR3 extends over 14 amino acids. Deletions cut 0 bases from V and 4 bases from J, with 7 bases between. Per the germline V gene, CDR1 is SGHDT and CDR2 is YYEEEE. CDR3 DNA: TGTGCCAGCAGCTTGGGGGACGGCACCGGGGAGCTGTTTTTT. It encodes CASSLGDGTGELFF.

This clone was observed once. This chain links TRBV10-3 with TRBJ2-7, with 7 nucleotides matching TRBD2. From germline, CDR1 is ENHRY and CDR2 SYGVKD. J was trimmed by 10 bases and V by 3 bases; bases with no gene match: 12. The CDR3 extends over 14 amino acids. In nucleotides, the CDR3 is TGTGCCATCAGTGAACGGGCTAGCGGTTCGTCTCAGTACTTC. The encoded protein is CAISERASGSSQYF.

This chain uses TRBV28 with TRBJ2-1; 7 nucleotides line up with TRBD1. V gave up 4 bases and J gave up 12 bases; unmatched junction bases: 6. The CDR3 contains 12 residues. Germline V lookup: CDR1 MDHEN, CDR2 SYDVKM. CDR3 DNA sequence: TGTGCCAGCAGTTCAACCGGGACAGTGCAGTTCTTC. This sequence encodes CASSSTGTVQFF.

V is TRBV30 and J is TRBJ1-5; TRBD1 agrees at 9 bases. The trim removed 2 bases at V and 4 bases at J, leaving 6 bases unmatched. Germline CDR1 and CDR2: GTSNPN and SVGIG (reference sequence). The CDR3 loop spans 15 amino acids. CDR3: CAWSPVGQGNQPQHF. In DNA, the CDR3 is TGTGCCTGGAGTCCCGTCGGACAGGGGAATCAGCCCCAGCATTTT.

The chain carries TRBV5-6 and TRBJ1-1; 8 bases map to TRBD1. The V gene end was trimmed by 4 bases and the J gene end by 1 base; junction bases not matched to a gene: 6. The CDR3 is 15 amino acids. Germline CDR1 reads SGHDT; CDR2 reads YYEEEE. The CDR3 here is CASSGQGGGNTEAFF. In DNA, the CDR3 is TGTGCCAGCAGCGGACAGGGAGGGGGGAACACTGAAGCTTTCTTT.

The chain uses TRBV7-2 and TRBJ2-7; D not certain. This CDR3 region has 13 residues. V gave up 5 bases and J gave up 0 bases, with 8 bases separating them. Germline V CDR1 and CDR2: SGHTA, FQGNSA. This CDR3 is CASSPVPSYEQYF. The CDR3 DNA reads TGTGCCAGCAGCCCTGTACCCTCCTACGAGCAGTACTTC.